This T cell receptor beta chain was obtained from a study of regulatory T cells in long-lasting Graves disease. Findings and caveats of the study: Favored gene segments in persistent disease were TRBV28, TRBJ1-2 and TRBJ2-5.

This clonotype has just a few counts. Its antigen is undetermined. As to time point: persistent/refractory GD, antithyroid drugs over 5 years with positive TRAb. PBMC-derived RNA was used for the TCR library. In each case, Graves' disease was diagnosed per American Thyroid Association guidelines. Patients were from an endocrinology department in Xi'an, China. Germline CDR1 reads DFQATT; CDR2 reads SNEGSKA (reference sequence). The V gene end was trimmed by 6 bases and the J gene end by 4 bases; junction bases not matched to a gene: 9. The CDR3 has 13 amino acids. Arm-PCR of CDR3 regions and iRepertoire HTBI primers were used to build TCR beta libraries. TCRdb re-derived calls from the multiplex PCR reads in MiXCR, one entry per CDR3 protein. The sample holds about 460,000 distinct CDR3 sequences, roughly 22% seen once.

This specimen was peripheral blood mononuclear cells (PBMCs), taken when the disease was refractory, from a patient treated with antithyroid drugs. This clonotype was sampled from a female donor with Graves disease. The chain combines TRBV20-1 with TRBJ2-7; TRBD1 agrees at 7 bases. CDR3 sequence reads: CSAQTGEEYEQYF. CDR3 nucleotide sequence: TGCAGTGCCCAAACAGGGGAAGAATACGAGCAGTACTTC.